This TCR beta chain was recorded in a study of T cell changes during pregnancy in multiple sclerosis. Clones were sequenced by immunoSEQ multiplex PCR, and TCRdb holds only the in-frame ones, with some missing. The table has over 45,000 clones, roughly 90% seen once. V was pared by 3 bases and J by 7 bases, with 22 bases between. Germline CDR1 reads SGHNT; CDR2 reads YYREEE (reference sequence). The CDR3 loop spans 16 amino acids. The chain recombines TRBV5-4 with TRBJ1-2, with D perhaps matching TRBD1 (6 bases). This clonotype was obtained from a female donor with multiple sclerosis, enrolled in a pregnancy study. This specimen consisted of peripheral blood, obtained in the first trimester of pregnancy. CDR3 sequence: CASSSISGDRWRGYTF. The CDR3 coding sequence is TGTGCCAGCAGCTCAATTTCAGGGGACCGGTGGCGTGGCTACACCTTC. The whole variable domain, filled in from reference TRBV5-4 and TRBJ1-2, reads ETGVTQSPTHLIKTRGQQVTLRCSSQSGHNTVSWYQQALGQGPQFIFQYYREEENGRGNFPPRFSGLQFPNYSSELNVNALELDDSALYLCASSSISGDRWRGYTFGSGTRLTVV.